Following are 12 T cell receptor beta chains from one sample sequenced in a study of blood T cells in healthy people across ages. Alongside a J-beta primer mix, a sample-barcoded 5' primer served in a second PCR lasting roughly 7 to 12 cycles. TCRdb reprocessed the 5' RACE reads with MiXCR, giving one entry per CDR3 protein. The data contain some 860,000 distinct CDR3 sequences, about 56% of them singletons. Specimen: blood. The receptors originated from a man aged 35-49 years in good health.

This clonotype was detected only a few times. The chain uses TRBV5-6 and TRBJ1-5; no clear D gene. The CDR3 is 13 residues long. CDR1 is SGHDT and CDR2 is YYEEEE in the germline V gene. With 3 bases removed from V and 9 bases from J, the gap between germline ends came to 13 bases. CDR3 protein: CASSSQNLGPQHF. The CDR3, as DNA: TGTGCCAGCAGCTCTCAGAATCTCGGGCCCCAGCATTTT.

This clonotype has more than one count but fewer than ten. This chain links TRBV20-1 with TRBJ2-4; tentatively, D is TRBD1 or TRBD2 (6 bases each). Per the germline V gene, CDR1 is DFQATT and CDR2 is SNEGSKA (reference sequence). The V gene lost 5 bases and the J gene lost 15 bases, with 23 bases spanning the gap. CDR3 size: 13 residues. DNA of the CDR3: TGCAGTGCTGGACCCGGGGGCCCTAACGAACGGTACTTC. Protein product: CSAGPGGPNERYF.

The CDR3 is CSARVRGGEKLFF. The CDR3 DNA follows: TGCAGTGCTAGAGTCAGGGGAGGTGAAAAACTGTTTTTT. V is TRBV20-1 and J is TRBJ1-4; a weak D match, TRBD1 (6 bases). The CDR3 sequence is 13 residues long. Germline assignment: CDR1 DFQATT and CDR2 SNEGSKA (reference sequence). The germline V and J ends were trimmed by 1 base and 7 bases, with 10 bases remaining between them.

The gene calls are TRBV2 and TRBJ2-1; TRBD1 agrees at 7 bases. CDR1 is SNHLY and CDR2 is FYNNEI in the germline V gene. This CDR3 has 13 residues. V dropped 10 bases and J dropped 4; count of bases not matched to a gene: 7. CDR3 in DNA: TGTGCCACAGATGGACAGGAGTACAATGAGCAGTTCTTC. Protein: CATDGQEYNEQFF.

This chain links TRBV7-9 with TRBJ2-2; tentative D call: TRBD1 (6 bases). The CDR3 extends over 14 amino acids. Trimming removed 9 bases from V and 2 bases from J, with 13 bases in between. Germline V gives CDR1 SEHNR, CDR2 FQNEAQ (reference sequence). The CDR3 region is CARSGVANTGELFF. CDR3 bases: TGTGCCAGATCAGGGGTCGCAAACACCGGGGAGCTGTTTTTT.

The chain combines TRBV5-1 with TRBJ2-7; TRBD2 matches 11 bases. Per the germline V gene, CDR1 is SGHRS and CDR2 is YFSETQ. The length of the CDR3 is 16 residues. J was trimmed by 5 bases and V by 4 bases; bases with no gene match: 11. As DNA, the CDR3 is TGCGCCAGCAGCACACCTACTAGCGGGAGACGGCACGAGCAGTACTTC. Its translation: CASSTPTSGRRHEQYF.

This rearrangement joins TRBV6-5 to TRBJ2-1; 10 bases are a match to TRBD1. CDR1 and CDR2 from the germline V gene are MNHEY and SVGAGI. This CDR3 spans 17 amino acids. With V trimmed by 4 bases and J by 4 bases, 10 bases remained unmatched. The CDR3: CASSFRSGTGEYNEQFF. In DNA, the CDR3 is TGTGCCAGCAGTTTTCGATCCGGGACAGGGGAATACAATGAGCAGTTCTTC.

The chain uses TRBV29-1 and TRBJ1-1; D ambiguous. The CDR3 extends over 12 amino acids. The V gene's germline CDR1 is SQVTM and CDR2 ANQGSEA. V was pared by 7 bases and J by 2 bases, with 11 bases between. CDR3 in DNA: TGCAGCGCGGCAGAGGATAACACTGAAGCTTTCTTT. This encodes CSAAEDNTEAFF.

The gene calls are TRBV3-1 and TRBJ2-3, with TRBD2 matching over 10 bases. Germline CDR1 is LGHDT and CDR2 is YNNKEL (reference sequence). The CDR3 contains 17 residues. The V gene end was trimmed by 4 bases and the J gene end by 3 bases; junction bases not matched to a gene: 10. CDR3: CASSRLLLAGQTDTQYF. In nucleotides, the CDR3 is TGTGCCAGCAGCCGCCTCCTACTAGCGGGGCAAACAGATACGCAGTATTTT.

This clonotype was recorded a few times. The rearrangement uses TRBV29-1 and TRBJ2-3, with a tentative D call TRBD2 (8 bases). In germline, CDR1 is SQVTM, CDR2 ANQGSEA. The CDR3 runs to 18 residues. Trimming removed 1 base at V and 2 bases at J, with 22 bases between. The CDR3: CSVEVAGGQLLSTDTQYF. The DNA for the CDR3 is TGCAGCGTTGAAGTCGCGGGGGGACAGCTCCTATCCACAGATACGCAGTATTTT.

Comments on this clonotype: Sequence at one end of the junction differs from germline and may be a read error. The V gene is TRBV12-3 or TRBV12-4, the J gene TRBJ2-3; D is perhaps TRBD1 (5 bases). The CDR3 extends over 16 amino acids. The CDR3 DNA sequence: TGTGCCAGCAGTTTGAAAGGTACAGGAAGCACAGATATGCAGTATTTT. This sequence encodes CASSLKGTGSTDMQYF.

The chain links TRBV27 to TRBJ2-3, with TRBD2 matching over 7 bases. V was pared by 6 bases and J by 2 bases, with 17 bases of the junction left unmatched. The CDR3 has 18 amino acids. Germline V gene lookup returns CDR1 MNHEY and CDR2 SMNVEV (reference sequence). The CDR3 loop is CASSLIIPERDSTDTQYF. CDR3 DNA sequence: TGTGCCAGCAGCCTTATAATCCCCGAGCGGGACTCCACAGATACGCAGTATTTT.